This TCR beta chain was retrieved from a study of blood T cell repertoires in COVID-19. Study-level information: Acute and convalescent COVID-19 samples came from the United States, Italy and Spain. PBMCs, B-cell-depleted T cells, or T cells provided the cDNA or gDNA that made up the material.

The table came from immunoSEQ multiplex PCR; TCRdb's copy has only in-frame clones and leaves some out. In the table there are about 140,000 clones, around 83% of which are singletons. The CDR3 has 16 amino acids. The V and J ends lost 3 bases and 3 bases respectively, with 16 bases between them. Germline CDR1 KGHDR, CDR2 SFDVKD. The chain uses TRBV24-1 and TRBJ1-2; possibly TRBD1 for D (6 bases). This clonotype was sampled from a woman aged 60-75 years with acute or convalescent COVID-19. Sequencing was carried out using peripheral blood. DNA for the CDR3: TGTGCCACCAGTGATGGGGGAGGGGGACGCGACTATGGCTACACCTTC. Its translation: CATSDGGGGRDYGYTF.